A single sample gave rise to the 5 T cell receptor beta chains below, sequenced in a study of identical twins. Using its own MiXCR run on the 5' RACE reads, TCRdb lists one record per CDR3 protein. There are hundreds of thousands of distinct CDR3 sequences in the sample; roughly 20% occur only once, and 10% to 15% lies in the top ten. This sample was also put to use in a study of T cells expressing NK-cell markers.

What was sequenced was PBMCs. The source of these receptors is a woman aged 18-29 years in good health.

This clonotype was observed at least ten times. The chain carries TRBV20-1 and TRBJ1-4, with no clear D. The V and J ends lost 4 bases and 8 bases respectively, with 8 bases between them. The germline V gene encodes CDR1 DFQATT and CDR2 SNEGSKA (reference sequence). The CDR3 is 11 amino acids. The CDR3 coding sequence is TGCAGTGCTAAATTTTGGGAAAAACTGTTTTTT. The encoded protein is CSAKFWEKLFF.

V usage is TRBV20-1 and J usage is TRBJ2-3, with TRBD2 identical over 10 bases. Looked up from germline, CDR1 is DFQATT and CDR2 is SNEGSKA (reference sequence). This CDR3 comprises 14 residues. Trimming cost V 4 bases and J 6 bases; bases outside gene matches: 7. The CDR3 nucleotides read TGCAGTGCTACCCTAGCGGGAGTAGTGGATACGCAGTATTTT. This gives the protein CSATLAGVVDTQYF.

The chain carries TRBV20-1 and TRBJ2-5; a possible D gene is TRBD1 (6 bases). Germline assignment: CDR1 DFQATT and CDR2 SNEGSKA (reference sequence). This CDR3 is 13 amino acids long. Trimming pared 5 bases from V and 2 bases from J, leaving 12 bases between. CDR3: CSAPRRGQETQYF. CDR3 in DNA: TGCAGTGCTCCCCGAAGGGGGCAAGAGACCCAGTACTTC.

The chain joins TRBV3-1 to TRBJ1-1, with D tentatively TRBD1 (6 bases). Trimming stripped 4 bases from V and 5 bases from J, with 20 bases between. The CDR3 extends over 16 amino acids. Germline V gene sequence: CDR1 LGHDT, CDR2 YNNKEL (reference sequence). The chain's CDR3 is CASSRESTGRGTEAFF. Written as DNA, the CDR3 is TGTGCCAGCAGCCGCGAGTCGACAGGCCGAGGGACTGAAGCTTTCTTT.

This clonotype was seen a few times. This chain joins TRBV14 and TRBJ2-5; D possibly uses TRBD1 or TRBD2 (5 bases each). Trimming took 7 bases from V and 1 from J, leaving 13 bases between them. CDR3 size: 14 residues. Germline loops: CDR1 SGHDN, CDR2 FVKESK. The CDR3 DNA reads as TGTGCCAGCACGGAGAGGGGAGCCCAAGAGACCCAGTACTTC. Translating gives CASTERGAQETQYF.